This T cell receptor beta chain was sequenced for a study of T cell repertoires in cytomegalovirus infection. One entry per CDR3 protein results from TCRdb running MiXCR on the reads. The top ten clones hold over 15% of a sample with about 230,000 distinct CDR3 sequences, over 20% of them seen once. Concerning this clonotype: The junction and the germline gene differ at one end; a read error may be behind it.

Germline V gives CDR1 SGHTA, CDR2 FQGNSA. This CDR3 comprises 14 residues. J is TRBJ1-1 and V is TRBV7-2; D call uncertain. What was sequenced was CD8+ T cells from PBMCs. The receptor was isolated from a human donor in good health (CMV status not recorded). Some clones in this sample may be carry-over from other donors' samples. CDR3 region: CANSFPSSDTEAFF. For the CDR3, the DNA is TGTGCCAACAGCTTCCCCTCGTCGGACACTGAAGCTTTCTTT. Variable domain in full (rest from reference TRBV7-2 and TRBJ1-1): GAGVSQSPSNKVTEKGKDVELRCDPISGHTALYWYRQSLGQGLEFLIYFQGNSAPDKSGLPSDRFSAERTGGSVSTLTIQRTQQEDSAVYLCANSFPSSDTEAFFGQGTRLTVV.